Only a few counts were recorded for the clone carrying this TCR beta chain. The data derive from a study of blood T cells in healthy people across ages. Sample-barcoded 5' priming and a J-beta primer mix drove a second PCR of roughly 6 to 12 cycles. TCRdb reanalysed the 5' RACE reads using MiXCR and keeps one entry per CDR3 protein. The sample holds around 990,000 distinct CDR3 sequences, 35% to 45% seen once. The CDR3 consists of 17 residues. Germline CDR1 SGHVS, CDR2 FNYEAQ. Trimming cost V 4 bases and J 3 bases; bases outside gene matches: 13. The sample comprised blood. The clonotype was recovered from a man younger than 35 in good health. The chain carries TRBV7-6 and TRBJ2-3; 7 bases are shared with TRBD1. CDR3 coding DNA: TGTGCCAGCAGCTCCATGCCACAGGGGTATGGAACAGATACGCAGTATTTT. Protein sequence: CASSSMPQGYGTDTQYF.